This TCR beta chain originates from a study of CD8 T cells in ankylosing spondylitis. Libraries of TCR beta came from quantitative 5'-RACE with molecular barcodes. TCRdb reprocessed the 5' RACE reads via MiXCR and lists one record per CDR3 protein. This table holds some 270,000 distinct CDR3 sequences, over 15% found once. Study results and caveats: Among TCR beta sequences, a motif of under ten highly homologous variants appeared characteristic of ankylosing spondylitis blood. Prior work had noted some motif variants in reactive arthritis blood and synovial fluid. The study looked at matched synovial fluid samples from ankylosing spondylitis patients. Disease-linked clones were reported to be significantly enriched there.

Germline CDR1 and CDR2: DFQATT and SNEGSKA (reference sequence). V lost 1 base and J 0 bases, leaving 17 bases between the germline ends. CDR3 length equals 17 residues. The sample holds a few counts of this clonotype. Its target is unknown. Sequencing was carried out using blood, either unsorted or a sorted T cell fraction (not recorded which). This chain connects TRBV20-1 to TRBJ2-3; no clear D gene. This TCR was recovered from a male donor with ankylosing spondylitis or in good health (not recorded which). The CDR3, as DNA: TGCAGTGCTAGAGTTCCACCGGACGGATCTAGCACAGATACGCAGTATTTT. Residues: CSARVPPDGSSTDTQYF.